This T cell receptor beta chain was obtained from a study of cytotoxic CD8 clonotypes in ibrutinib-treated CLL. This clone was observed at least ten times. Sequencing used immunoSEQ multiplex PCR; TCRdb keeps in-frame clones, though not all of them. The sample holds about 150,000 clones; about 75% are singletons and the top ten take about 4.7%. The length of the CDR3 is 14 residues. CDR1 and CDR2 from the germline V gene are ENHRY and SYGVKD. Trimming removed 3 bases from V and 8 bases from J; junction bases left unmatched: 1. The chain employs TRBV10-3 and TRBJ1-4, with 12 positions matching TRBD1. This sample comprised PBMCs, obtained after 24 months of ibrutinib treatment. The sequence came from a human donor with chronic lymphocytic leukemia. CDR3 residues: CAISDGTGGEKLFF. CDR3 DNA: TGTGCCATCAGTGACGGGACAGGGGGCGAAAAACTGTTTTTT.